This TCR beta chain was retrieved from a study of blood T cells in healthy people across ages. Study results and limitations: A greater number of naive CD4+ cells and higher diversity distinguished long-lived donors from aged donors.

This clonotype was recorded many times. What it binds is not known. Germline values: CDR1 MNHEY, CDR2 SVGEGT. Trimming pared 8 bases from V and 0 bases from J, leaving 17 bases between. This CDR3 comprises 15 residues. Healthy Caucasian individuals from Russia aged roughly 6 to 90 served as donors. PBMCs numbering at least 6 million were isolated per sample. Using a J-beta primer mix together with a sample-barcoded 5' primer, a second PCR was run for 7 to 11 cycles. TCRdb called the 5' RACE reads again in MiXCR, with one record for every CDR3 protein. The data hold some 700,000 distinct CDR3 sequences, with roughly two fifths observed a single time.

The sample consisted of blood. The chain combines TRBV6-2 or TRBV6-3 with TRBJ2-7; D perhaps matches TRBD2 (6 bases). The clonotype was recovered from an older woman in good health. Written as DNA, the CDR3 is TGTGCCAGCCGGACCGGAGGGATGAGCTCCTACGAGCAGTACTTC. Translation: CASRTGGMSSYEQYF.